The 30 T cell receptor beta chains presented below share a single source sample, sequenced in a study of cytomegalovirus exposure and HLA in healthy donors. PCR involved 60 Vbeta and 13 Jbeta primers. Profiling relied on immunoSEQ multiplex PCR, and the TCRdb table lists in-frame clones only, not all of them. The sample includes some 130,000 clones, roughly four fifths of them seen just once. The sequencing sample was made of PBMCs. These receptors were taken from a woman aged 45-59 years in good health and CMV-seronegative.

The V gene is TRBV7-3, the J gene TRBJ2-3; the match to TRBD1 covers 7 bases. Trimming removed 4 bases from V and 3 bases from J; junction bases left unmatched: 7. CDR1 SGHTA and CDR2 FQGTGA come from the germline V gene. The CDR3 has 15 residues. The CDR3 sequence: CASSSTGMLTDTQYF. The CDR3 DNA follows: TGTGCCAGCAGCTCGACAGGGATGTTAACAGATACGCAGTATTTT.

The chain uses TRBV28 and TRBJ1-2; the match to TRBD1 covers 8 bases. Germline CDR1 and CDR2: MDHEN and SYDVKM. This CDR3 is 15 amino acids long. The junction had 6 bases not matched to a gene; V was cut back by 4 bases and J by 2 bases. The CDR3 region has the DNA TGTGCCAGCAGTTCGACAGGGGAACCCAACTATGGCTACACCTTC. Amino acid sequence: CASSSTGEPNYGYTF.

A few counts support this clone. The chain combines TRBV5-1 with TRBJ1-4; D is possibly TRBD1 (6 bases). Germline loops: CDR1 SGHRS, CDR2 YFSETQ. V was shortened by 0 bases and J by 7 bases, with 10 bases between the two germline ends. The CDR3 runs 14 residues. The DNA of the CDR3 is TGCGCCAGCAGCTTGGACAGGGCCGGTGAAAAACTGTTTTTT. Protein product: CASSLDRAGEKLFF.

The rearrangement joins TRBV11-3 to TRBJ1-3; the match to TRBD1 covers 8 bases. Germline loops: CDR1 SGHNT, CDR2 YENEEA. This CDR3 is 15 amino acids long. Trimming at V came to 5 bases and at J to 0 bases, leaving 3 bases not matched to a gene. CDR3 nucleotide sequence: TGTGCCAGCAGCATTGGACAGGGCTCTGGAAACACCATATATTTT. Translation gives CASSIGQGSGNTIYF.

The chain combines TRBV7-2 with TRBJ2-3, with D uncertain. The germline V gene has CDR1 SGHTA and CDR2 FQGNSA. V was trimmed by 1 base and J by 3 bases, leaving 8 bases between them. This CDR3 has 14 amino acids. In DNA form, the CDR3 reads TGTGCCAGCAGCTTAGGATCCGCGACAGATACGCAGTATTTT. Protein: CASSLGSATDTQYF.

The chain has TRBV5-1 and TRBJ2-7, with 10 positions matching TRBD1. The V and J ends lost 0 bases and 2 bases, in that order; junction bases with no gene match: 5. Germline lookup yields CDR1 SGHRS and CDR2 YFSETQ. The CDR3 is 16 amino acids. The CDR3 here is CASSLGPTGGAYEQYF. In DNA form, the CDR3 reads TGCGCCAGCAGCTTGGGCCCGACAGGGGGCGCCTACGAGCAGTACTTC.

The chain joins TRBV29-1 to TRBJ2-5, with a tentative D call TRBD2 (6 bases). The ends were cut back, 7 bases at V and 5 bases at J, with 23 bases in the middle. The germline CDR1 and CDR2 sequences are SQVTM and ANQGSEA. This CDR3 is 15 amino acids long. The CDR3 coding sequence is TGCAGCGCAGTAGCGGCCCCAACCTTGGAGGAGACCCAGTACTTC. Amino acids: CSAVAAPTLEETQYF. The full variable domain, completed using reference TRBV29-1 and TRBJ2-5, is SAVISQKPSRDICQRGTSLTIQCQVDSQVTMMFWYRQQPGQSLTLIATANQGSEATYESGFVIDKFPISRPNLTFSTLTVSNMSPEDSSIYLCSAVAAPTLEETQYFGPGTRLLVL.

The V call is TRBV5-1, the J call TRBJ2-3; 7 positions match TRBD2. The CDR3 sequence is 16 residues long. From germline, CDR1 is SGHRS and CDR2 YFSETQ. Trimming took 0 bases from V and 4 from J; bases not matched to a gene: 8. The CDR3 here is CASSLGGGAAADTQYF. CDR3 nucleotides: TGCGCCAGCAGCTTGGGGGGAGGGGCTGCGGCAGATACGCAGTATTTT.

V gene TRBV6-5 combines with J gene TRBJ1-4; unclear D gene. The V gene lost 2 bases and the J gene lost 5 bases, with 9 bases spanning the gap. The CDR3 has 14 amino acids. Germline CDR1 and CDR2: MNHEY and SVGAGI. The CDR3, as DNA: TGTGCCAGCAGTTACATGTCGGGAAATGAAAAACTGTTTTTT. Its translation is CASSYMSGNEKLFF.

This CDR3 reads CASRTEQYF. The DNA for the CDR3 is TGTGCCAGCAGAACAGAGCAGTACTTC. The chain recombines TRBV27 with TRBJ2-7; no firm D call. The V end lost 6 bases, the J end lost 7 bases, and 4 bases lay between the germline ends. CDR1 is MNHEY and CDR2 is SMNVEV in the germline V gene (reference sequence). The length of the CDR3 is 9 residues.

This chain joins TRBV15 and TRBJ2-3; D perhaps matches TRBD2 (6 bases). This CDR3 spans 16 amino acids. Germline V gene sequence: CDR1 LNHNV, CDR2 YYDKDF (reference sequence). V was cut by 0 bases and J by 6 bases, with 16 bases left in between. Here the CDR3 reads CATSREIPPAGDTQYF. Written as DNA, the CDR3 is TGTGCCACCAGCAGAGAGATCCCCCCAGCGGGCGATACGCAGTATTTT.

Comments on this clone: Mismatch with germline at one junction end may stem from a read error. The same CDR3 can be traced to other DNA sequences in this sample. The chain uses TRBV29-1 and TRBJ1-4; no definite D call. CDR3 length: 13 amino acids. Germline CDR1 and CDR2: SQVTM and ANQGSEA. The DNA of the CDR3 is TGCAGCGTTTCCTATGCAACTAATGAAAAACTGTTTTTC. It translates to CSVSYATNEKLFF.

This chain joins TRBV5-6 and TRBJ2-7; maybe TRBD1 (6 bases). The CDR3 totals 14 residues. The V gene lost 4 bases and the J gene lost 2 bases, with 13 bases spanning the gap. Germline loops: CDR1 SGHDT, CDR2 YYEEEE. In DNA, the CDR3 is TGTGCCAGCAGCCCACGGGACACCACCTACGAGCAGTACGTC. Translating gives CASSPRDTTYEQYV.

The J gene is TRBJ2-3, the V gene TRBV5-1, with 10 positions matching TRBD2. The CDR3 has 17 amino acids. The V gene end was trimmed by 2 bases and the J gene end by 4 bases; junction bases not matched to a gene: 10. The germline gives CDR1 SGHRS, CDR2 YFSETQ. CDR3 sequence reads: CASSLSAGGPRADTQYF. Written as DNA, the CDR3 is TGCGCCAGCAGCTTATCAGCGGGAGGGCCGAGGGCAGATACGCAGTATTTT.

CDR3 region: CASSLTSGSTDTQYF. Here the CDR3 DNA reads TGTGCCAGCAGCTTGACTAGCGGGAGCACAGATACGCAGTATTTT. The chain joins TRBV5-6 to TRBJ2-3, with 9 bases lining up with TRBD2. The germline gives CDR1 SGHDT, CDR2 YYEEEE. The length of the CDR3 is 15 residues. V lost 1 base, J lost 0 bases, and 0 bases stayed unmatched. Supplemented by reference TRBV5-6 and TRBJ2-3, the full variable domain reads DAGVTQSPTHLIKTRGQQVTLRCSPKSGHDTVSWYQQALGQGPQFIFQYYEEEERQRGNFPDRFSGHQFPNYSSELNVNALLLGDSALYLCASSLTSGSTDTQYFGPGTRLTVL.

The chain has TRBV6-4 and TRBJ2-1; 7 bases map to TRBD2. This CDR3 has 15 amino acids. CDR1 is MRHNA and CDR2 is SNTAGT in the germline V gene. The junction had 6 bases not matched to a gene; V was cut back by 4 bases and J by 3 bases. In DNA form, the CDR3 reads TGTGCCAGCAGTGCGGGGGAGGGATTCTACAATGAGCAGTTCTTC. Translation gives CASSAGEGFYNEQFF.

V usage is TRBV10-3 and J usage is TRBJ2-7; D is uncertain. This CDR3 has 16 amino acids. CDR1 is ENHRY and CDR2 is SYGVKD in the germline V gene. The ends were cut back, 3 bases at V and 3 bases at J, with 18 bases in the middle. The CDR3 spells CAISEPQQVSIYEQYF. The CDR3 coding sequence is TGTGCCATCAGTGAACCTCAGCAGGTCTCTATCTACGAGCAGTACTTC.

The gene calls are TRBV7-9 and TRBJ2-6; perhaps TRBD2 as D (5 bases). The CDR3 has 16 amino acids. V lost 5 bases and J lost 0, with 11 bases in between. The germline V gene encodes CDR1 SEHNR and CDR2 FQNEAQ (reference sequence). For the CDR3, the DNA is TGTGCCAGCAGCCTGAAACTAGGCTCTGGGGCCAACGTCCTGACTTTC. This translates into CASSLKLGSGANVLTF.

CDR3 sequence reads: CASSPAGSGGNTIYF. As DNA, the CDR3 is TGCGCCAGCAGCCCGGCGGGGAGTGGTGGAAACACCATATATTTT. The V call is TRBV5-1, the J call TRBJ1-3; D gene uncertain. The CDR3 sequence is 15 residues long. V was shortened by 4 bases and J by 3 bases, with 14 bases between the two germline ends. Germline V gives CDR1 SGHRS, CDR2 YFSETQ.

J is TRBJ2-1 and V is TRBV7-3; 9 nucleotides agree with TRBD2. The J segment lost 4 bases and the V segment lost 9 bases, leaving 10 bases of the junction unmatched. This CDR3 has 15 amino acids. Germline CDR1 and CDR2: SGHTA and FQGTGA. The CDR3 spells CASSPGLAQYNEQFF. The CDR3 DNA is TGTGCCAGTAGCCCGGGACTAGCCCAGTACAATGAGCAGTTCTTC.

This chain uses TRBV7-4 with TRBJ1-3, with 10 bases that match TRBD1. The ends lost 2 bases at V and 2 bases at J; junction bases unmatched: 3. Per the germline V gene, CDR1 is SGHVT and CDR2 is SQSDAQ. The CDR3 has 16 amino acids. CDR3 sequence (DNA): TGTGCCAGCAGCTTAAGAGGACAGGGGGCTGGAAACACCATATATTTT. Its translation is CASSLRGQGAGNTIYF.

This chain connects TRBV10-3 to TRBJ2-7; TRBD1 agrees at 9 bases. V was clipped by 8 bases and J by 6 bases; unmatched bases: 11. CDR3 size: 14 residues. Germline lookup yields CDR1 ENHRY and CDR2 SYGVKD. CDR3: CAIGRDRASSEQYV. Written as DNA, the CDR3 is TGTGCCATCGGTCGGGACAGGGCTTCATCCGAGCAGTACGTC.

The chain joins TRBV9 to TRBJ1-2; unclear D gene. The V gene lost 0 bases and the J gene lost 6 bases, with 6 bases spanning the gap. The CDR3 runs 12 residues. CDR1 SGDLS and CDR2 YYNGEE come from the germline V gene. CDR3 residues: CASSVGRNGYTF. The CDR3 coding sequence is TGTGCCAGCAGCGTAGGGCGGAATGGCTACACCTTC.

The V gene is TRBV28, the J gene TRBJ1-1, with D maybe TRBD1 (6 bases). Germline loops: CDR1 MDHEN, CDR2 SYDVKM. The CDR3 is 12 amino acids. The V and J ends lost 8 bases and 1 base respectively, with 8 bases between them. For the CDR3, the DNA is TGTGCCAGCGGGGGCCCGAACACTGAAGCTTTCTTT. It specifies CASGGPNTEAFF.

The chain has TRBV6-1 and TRBJ2-5, with 8 bases fitting TRBD2. CDR3 length: 17 residues. The V gene end was trimmed by 3 bases and the J gene end by 1 base; junction bases not matched to a gene: 10. The V gene's germline CDR1 is MNHNS and CDR2 SASEGT. CDR3 protein: CASSDSNSGTIQETQYF. In nucleotides, the CDR3 is TGTGCCAGCAGTGACAGTAATAGCGGGACCATCCAAGAGACCCAGTACTTC.

V and J are TRBV7-2 and TRBJ2-3, with 7 bases that match TRBD2. V was pared by 7 bases and J by 7 bases, with 11 bases of the junction left unmatched. CDR3 length equals 14 residues. Germline assignment: CDR1 SGHTA and CDR2 FQGNSA. The CDR3 sequence is CASTELADGNTQYF. The CDR3 DNA follows: TGTGCCAGCACCGAGCTAGCGGATGGGAATACGCAGTATTTT.

This clone was seen only once. This chain joins TRBV29-1 and TRBJ1-2, with TRBD1 as a possible D gene (5 bases). CDR3 size: 14 residues. Trimming removed 3 bases from V and 7 bases from J, with 18 bases in between. The germline CDR1 and CDR2 sequences are SQVTM and ANQGSEA. CDR3 sequence: CSVEQGEGLSGYTF. CDR3 bases: TGCAGCGTTGAGCAGGGCGAAGGTCTATCTGGCTACACCTTC.

V gene TRBV6-5 combines with J gene TRBJ1-5, with no clear D. This CDR3 is built from 14 residues. The ends were cut back, 5 bases at V and 11 bases at J, with 19 bases in the middle. CDR1 is MNHEY and CDR2 is SVGAGI in the germline V gene. CDR3 protein: CASSQIPSFPAQHF. DNA for the CDR3: TGTGCCAGCAGTCAAATCCCTAGCTTTCCGGCCCAGCATTTT.

This clone was found a few times. The rearrangement joins TRBV7-2 to TRBJ1-2, with a possible D match to TRBD1 (5 bases). Germline values: CDR1 SGHTA, CDR2 FQGNSA. V lost 1 base and J lost 4, with 7 bases in between. The CDR3 extends over 13 amino acids. The chain's CDR3 is CASSLGQFYGYTF. The CDR3 region has the DNA TGTGCCAGCAGCTTAGGACAGTTCTATGGCTACACCTTC.

This clone has just a few counts. The DNA for the CDR3 is TGTGCCAGCAGCCCCTCGACTAGCGGGAATGAGCAGTTCTTC. This sequence encodes CASSPSTSGNEQFF. This sequence joins TRBV7-9 and TRBJ2-1; the match to TRBD2 covers 10 bases. Per germline, CDR1 SEHNR and CDR2 FQNEAQ (reference sequence). There are 14 residues in the CDR3. V shed 5 bases, J shed 7 bases, and the junction held 5 bases outside the gene matches. Full variable domain (rest looked up from reference TRBV7-9 and TRBJ2-1): DTGVSQNPRHKITKRGQNVTFRCDPISEHNRLYWYRQTLGQGPEFLTYFQNEAQLEKSRLLSDRFSAERPKGSFSTLEIQRTEQGDSAMYLCASSPSTSGNEQFFGPGTRLTVL.